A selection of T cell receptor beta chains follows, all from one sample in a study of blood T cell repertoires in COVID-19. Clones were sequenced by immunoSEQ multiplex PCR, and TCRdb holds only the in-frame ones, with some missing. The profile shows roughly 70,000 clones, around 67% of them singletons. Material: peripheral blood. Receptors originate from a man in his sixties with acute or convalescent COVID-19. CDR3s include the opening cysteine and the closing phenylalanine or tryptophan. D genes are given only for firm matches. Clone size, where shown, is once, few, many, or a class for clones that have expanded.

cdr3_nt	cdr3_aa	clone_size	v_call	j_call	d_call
TGTGCCAGTAGTATCGTTGGGCAGGGCTGGACAGATACGCAGTATTTT	CASSIVGQGWTDTQYF	-	TRBV19	TRBJ2-3	-
TGTGCCAGCACCGCAACAGGGGGGAGAGAGACCCAGTACTTC	CASTATGGRETQYF	few	TRBV25-1	TRBJ2-5	TRBD1
TGTGCCAGTAGCGCCGGGACAGGCCCCTACGAGCAGTACTTC	CASSAGTGPYEQYF	-	TRBV19	TRBJ2-7	TRBD1
TGTGCCAGCAGTTTAGAAGCACTTGAAAAACTGTTTTTT	CASSLEALEKLFF	-	TRBV28	TRBJ1-4	-
TGTGCCAGCAGGGAATGGGGACAGGGCGGCACAGATACGCAGTATTTT	CASREWGQGGTDTQYF	-	TRBV25-1	TRBJ2-3	TRBD1
TGTGCCAGCAGCTTAAGAGGGAATAATTCACCCCTCCACTTT	CASSLRGNNSPLHF	-	TRBV11-1	TRBJ1-6	-
TGTGCCAGCAGCCTAGCCCCCGCCGCCGGCACTGAAGCTTTCTTT	CASSLAPAAGTEAFF	-	TRBV13	TRBJ1-1	-
TGTGCCAGCAGTTGGGACAGGGAATCCTACGAGCAGTACTTC	CASSWDRESYEQYF	-	TRBV28	TRBJ2-7	TRBD1
TGTGCCAGCAGCCAAGTCTCACAGGGACATTCACCCCTCCACTTT	CASSQVSQGHSPLHF	-	TRBV4-2	TRBJ1-6	-
TGTGCCAGCGCTGGGACTATGGGGCCAGATACGCAGTATTTT	CASAGTMGPDTQYF	-	TRBV7-8	TRBJ2-3	TRBD2
TGCGCCAGCAGCCAAGCCTCAGGGTCCGGGGAGCTGTTTTTT	CASSQASGSGELFF	-	TRBV4-1	TRBJ2-2	-
TGCGCCAGCAGCTTGTTCCTCCAGGGATCTGGAAACACCATATATTTT	CASSLFLQGSGNTIYF	-	TRBV5-1	TRBJ1-3	-
TGTGCCAGCAGGACAGGGGGCTGGACTGAAGCTTTCTTT	CASRTGGWTEAFF	-	TRBV12-3/TRBV12-4	TRBJ1-1	TRBD1
TGTGCCAGCAGCGTAGCGCTAGGGAGTAGTACTGAGCAGTTCTTC	CASSVALGSSTEQFF	-	TRBV9	TRBJ2-1	-
TGTGCCAGTAGTTTAGACAGGGAATCCTATGGCTACACCTTC	CASSLDRESYGYTF	many	TRBV19	TRBJ1-2	TRBD1
TGCGCCAGCCAGGGACTAGCGGGATCGGTCTACGAGCAGTACTTC	CASQGLAGSVYEQYF	-	TRBV5-1	TRBJ2-7	TRBD2